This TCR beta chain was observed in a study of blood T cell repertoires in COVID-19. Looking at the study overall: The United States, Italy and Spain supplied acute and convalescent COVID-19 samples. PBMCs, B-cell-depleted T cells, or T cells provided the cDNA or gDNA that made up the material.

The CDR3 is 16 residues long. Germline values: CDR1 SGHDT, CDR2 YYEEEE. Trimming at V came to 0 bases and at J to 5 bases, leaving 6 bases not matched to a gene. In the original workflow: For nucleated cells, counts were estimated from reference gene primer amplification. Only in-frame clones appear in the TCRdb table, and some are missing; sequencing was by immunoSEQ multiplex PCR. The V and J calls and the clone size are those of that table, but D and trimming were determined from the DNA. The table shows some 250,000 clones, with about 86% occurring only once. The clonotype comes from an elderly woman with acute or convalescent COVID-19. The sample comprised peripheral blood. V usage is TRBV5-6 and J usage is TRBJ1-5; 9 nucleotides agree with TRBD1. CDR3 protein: CASSLGLGQGDQPQHF. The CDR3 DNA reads TGTGCCAGCAGCTTGGGATTGGGACAGGGTGATCAGCCCCAGCATTTT.